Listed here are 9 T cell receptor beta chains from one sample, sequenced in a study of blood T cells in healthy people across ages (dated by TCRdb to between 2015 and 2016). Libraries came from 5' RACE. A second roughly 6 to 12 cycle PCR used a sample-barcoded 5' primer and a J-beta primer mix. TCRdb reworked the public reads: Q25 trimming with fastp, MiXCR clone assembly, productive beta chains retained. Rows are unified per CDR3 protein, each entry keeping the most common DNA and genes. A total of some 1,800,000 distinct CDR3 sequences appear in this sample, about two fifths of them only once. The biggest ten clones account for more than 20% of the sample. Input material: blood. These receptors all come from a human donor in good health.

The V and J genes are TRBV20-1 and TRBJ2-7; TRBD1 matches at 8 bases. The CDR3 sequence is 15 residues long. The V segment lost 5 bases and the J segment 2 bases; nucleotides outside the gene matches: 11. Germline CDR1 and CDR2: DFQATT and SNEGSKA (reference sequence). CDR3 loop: CSARSPGQATYEQYF. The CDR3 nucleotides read TGCAGTGCTCGATCCCCGGGACAGGCCACCTACGAGCAGTACTTC.

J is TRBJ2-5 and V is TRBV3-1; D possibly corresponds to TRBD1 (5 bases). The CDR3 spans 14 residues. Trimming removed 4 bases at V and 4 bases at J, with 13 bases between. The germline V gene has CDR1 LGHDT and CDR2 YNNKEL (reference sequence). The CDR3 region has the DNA TGTGCCAGCAGCCGGCAATCAGGGCCAGAGACCCAGTACTTC. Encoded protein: CASSRQSGPETQYF.

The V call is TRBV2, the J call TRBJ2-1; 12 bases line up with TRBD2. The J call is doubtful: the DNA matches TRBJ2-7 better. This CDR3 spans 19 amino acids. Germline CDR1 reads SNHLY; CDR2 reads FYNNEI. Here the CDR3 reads CASSEPTSGGKGSYNEQYF. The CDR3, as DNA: TGTGCCAGCAGTGAACCGACTAGCGGGGGTAAGGGCTCCTACAATGAGCAGTACTTC.

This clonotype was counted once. The CDR3 spells CASSISWTGSNSPLHF. CDR3 nucleotides: TGTGCCAGTAGTATATCATGGACAGGGTCTAATTCACCCCTCCACTTT. The chain has TRBV19 and TRBJ1-6, with 8 bases matching TRBD1. Germline V gene data show CDR1 as LNHDA and CDR2 as SQIVND (reference sequence). V lost 2 bases, J lost 6 bases, and 6 bases stayed unmatched. This CDR3 spans 16 amino acids.

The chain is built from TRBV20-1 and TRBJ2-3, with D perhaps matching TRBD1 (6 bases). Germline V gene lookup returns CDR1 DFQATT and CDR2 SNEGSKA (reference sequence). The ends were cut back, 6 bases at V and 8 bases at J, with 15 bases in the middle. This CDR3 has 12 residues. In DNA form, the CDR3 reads TGCAGTGCGGGACGCGACAGGTCTACGCAGTATTTT. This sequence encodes CSAGRDRSTQYF.

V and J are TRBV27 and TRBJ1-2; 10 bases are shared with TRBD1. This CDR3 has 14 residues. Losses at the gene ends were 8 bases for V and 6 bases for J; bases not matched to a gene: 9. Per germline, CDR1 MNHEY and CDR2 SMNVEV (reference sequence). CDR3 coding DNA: TGTGCCAGCGGGTCGGGACAGGGGCCCAATGGCTACACCTTC. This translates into CASGSGQGPNGYTF.

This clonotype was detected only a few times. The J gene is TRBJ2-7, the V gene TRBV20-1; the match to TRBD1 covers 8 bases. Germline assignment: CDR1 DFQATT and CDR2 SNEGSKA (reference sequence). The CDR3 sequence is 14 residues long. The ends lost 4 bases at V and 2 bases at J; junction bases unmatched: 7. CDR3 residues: CSANKGQAPYEQYF. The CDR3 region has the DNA TGCAGTGCTAATAAGGGACAGGCCCCCTACGAGCAGTACTTC.

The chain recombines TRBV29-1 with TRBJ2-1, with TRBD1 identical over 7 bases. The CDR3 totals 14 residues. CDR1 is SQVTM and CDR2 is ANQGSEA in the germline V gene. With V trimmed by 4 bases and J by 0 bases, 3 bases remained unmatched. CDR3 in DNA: TGCAGCGTTGCGGGGACAGCCTCCTACAATGAGCAGTTCTTC. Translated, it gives CSVAGTASYNEQFF.

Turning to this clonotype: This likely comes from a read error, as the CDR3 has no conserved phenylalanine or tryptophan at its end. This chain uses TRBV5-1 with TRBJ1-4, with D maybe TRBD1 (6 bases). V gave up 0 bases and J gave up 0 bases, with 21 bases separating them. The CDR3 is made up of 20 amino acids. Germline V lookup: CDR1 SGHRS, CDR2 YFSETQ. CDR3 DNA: TGCGCCAGCAGCTTGGAGGGGGACCCCCTGTCCTCTGCAACTAATGAAAAACTGTTTGTT. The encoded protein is CASSLEGDPLSSATNEKLFV.